The T cell receptor beta chain under discussion was sequenced for a study of blood T cell repertoires in COVID-19. Study as a whole: Whether acute or convalescent, the COVID-19 samples came from the United States, Italy and Spain. From T cells, B-cell-depleted T cells, or PBMCs came the material, which was cDNA or gDNA.

As handled by the study authors: Reference gene primers were amplified, and this amplification served to estimate nucleated cell counts. Method: immunoSEQ multiplex PCR; TCRdb's copy keeps in-frame clones and lacks some. V and J calls plus clone size are reproduced from that table; the DNA served to infer D and trimming. Of around 82,000 clones in the sample, approximately 85% were seen once. This clone has more than one count but fewer than ten. Those enrolled in Seattle joined during active infection and were followed longitudinally afterward. The source material was peripheral blood. The TCR was taken from a man aged 45-65 years with COVID-19, enrolled during active disease.

This chain's CDR3 is CASSAGGNIQYF. The CDR3 DNA reads as TGTGCCAGCAGCGCAGGTGGAAACATTCAGTACTTC. V usage is TRBV7-9 and J usage is TRBJ2-4; no clear D. Trimming shortened V by 5 bases and J by 6 bases, and 8 bases separated the two germline ends. The CDR3 consists of 12 residues. Germline V CDR1 and CDR2: SEHNR, FQNEAQ (reference sequence).